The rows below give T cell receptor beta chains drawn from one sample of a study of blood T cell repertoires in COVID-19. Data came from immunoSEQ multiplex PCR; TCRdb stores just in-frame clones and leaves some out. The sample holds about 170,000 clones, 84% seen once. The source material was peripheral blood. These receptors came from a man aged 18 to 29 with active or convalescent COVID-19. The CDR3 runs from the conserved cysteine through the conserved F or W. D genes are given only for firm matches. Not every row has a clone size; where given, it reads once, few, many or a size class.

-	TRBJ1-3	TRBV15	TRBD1	CATSNRGGNTIYF	TGTGCCACCAGCAACAGGGGAGGAAACACCATATATTTT
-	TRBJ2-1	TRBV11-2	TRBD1	CASNPGQGNNEQFF	TGTGCCAGTAATCCGGGACAGGGGAACAATGAGCAGTTCTTC
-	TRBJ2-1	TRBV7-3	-	CASSLSPNNEQFF	TGTGCCAGCAGCTTATCCCCAAACAATGAGCAGTTCTTC
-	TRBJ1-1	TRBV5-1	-	CASSFENFRGAGTEAFF	TGCGCCAGCAGCTTCGAAAATTTTCGGGGGGCAGGTACTGAAGCTTTCTTT
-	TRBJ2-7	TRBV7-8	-	CASSQYRDQQYF	TGTGCCAGCAGCCAGTACAGGGACCAGCAGTACTTC
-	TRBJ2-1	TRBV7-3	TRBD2	CASSLFPSSGTYNEQFF	TGTGCCAGCAGCTTATTCCCCTCTAGCGGGACTTACAATGAGCAGTTCTTC
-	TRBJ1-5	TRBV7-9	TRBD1	CASSQTGDNQPQHF	TGTGCCAGCAGTCAAACAGGGGACAATCAGCCCCAGCATTTT
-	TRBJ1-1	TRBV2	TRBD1	CASRGTALMTEAFF	TGTGCCAGCAGGGGGACAGCTCTTATGACTGAAGCTTTCTTT
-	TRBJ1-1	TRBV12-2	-	CASRLAPGQGENTEAFF	TGTGCAAGTCGCTTAGCTCCGGGACAGGGGGAAAACACTGAAGCTTTCTTT
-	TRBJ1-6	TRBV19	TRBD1	CASSNDRGNSPLHF	TGTGCCAGTAGTAACGACAGGGGCAATTCACCCCTCCACTTT
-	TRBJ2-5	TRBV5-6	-	CASSLILQGQETQYF	TGTGCCAGCAGCTTGATATTACAGGGTCAAGAGACCCAGTACTTC
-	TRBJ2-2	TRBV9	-	CASSKQSSGELFF	TGTGCCAGCAGCAAACAGAGTTCCGGGGAGCTGTTTTTT
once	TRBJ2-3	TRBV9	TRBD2	CASSVVGTIATDTQYF	TGTGCCAGCAGCGTAGTAGGGACTATTGCCACAGATACGCAGTATTTT
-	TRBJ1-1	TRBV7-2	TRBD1	CASSSFTGTANTEAFF	TGTGCCAGCAGCTCCTTTACCGGGACAGCGAACACTGAAGCTTTCTTT
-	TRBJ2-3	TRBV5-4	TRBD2	CASSLGTSENTQYF	TGTGCCAGCAGCCTAGGGACTAGCGAAAATACGCAGTATTTT
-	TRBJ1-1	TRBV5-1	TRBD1	CASSLWGGQGAGEAFF	TGCGCCAGCAGCTTGTGGGGCGGACAGGGGGCCGGTGAAGCTTTCTTT
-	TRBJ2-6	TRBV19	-	CASIHSGANVLTF	TGTGCCAGTATACACTCTGGGGCCAACGTCCTGACTTTC
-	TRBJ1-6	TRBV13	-	CASSLAGVNSPLHF	TGTGCCAGCAGCTTAGCAGGGGTAAATTCACCCCTCCACTTT
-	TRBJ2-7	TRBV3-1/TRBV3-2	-	CASSRLYEQYF	TGTGCCAGCAGCCGGCTCTACGAGCAGTACTTC
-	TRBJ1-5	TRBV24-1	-	CATSEADAGNQPQHF	TGTGCCACCAGTGAAGCAGATGCGGGAAATCAGCCCCAGCATTTT
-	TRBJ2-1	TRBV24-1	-	CATSVGGAGEFYEQFF	TGTGCCACCAGTGTTGGAGGGGCTGGGGAATTTTATGAGCAGTTCTTC
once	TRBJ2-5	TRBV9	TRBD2	CASSVVGLANQETQYF	TGTGCCAGCAGCGTAGTGGGACTAGCGAACCAAGAGACCCAGTACTTC
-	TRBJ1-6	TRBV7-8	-	CASSLSPQGNSPLHF	TGTGCCAGCAGCTTATCCCCACAGGGAAATTCACCCCTCCACTTT